This paragraph reports one TCR beta chain. As yet, its antigen is unknown. Per-sample PBMC isolation yielded at least 7 million cells. The sample originates from a study of blood T cells in healthy people across ages. Points from the study as a whole: The unsorted PBMCs prevented any conclusive comparison of naive versus antigen-experienced cells. In these data, TCR beta diversity tracked strongly with naive T cell percentage.

The use of a sample-barcoded 5' primer and a J-beta primer mix characterized a second PCR of about 7 to 12 cycles. Per sample, CDR3-containing paired-end reads numbered at least 2.5 million. Via MiXCR, TCRdb re-called the 5' RACE reads, giving one row per CDR3 protein. This sample carries 1.8 million or so distinct CDR3 sequences, roughly two fifths of them seen once, and the ten largest clones take more than 20%. V shed 5 bases, J shed 2 bases, and the junction held 10 bases outside the gene matches. The CDR3 loop spans 15 amino acids. The V gene's germline CDR1 is DFQATT and CDR2 SNEGSKA (reference sequence).

The V and J genes are TRBV20-1 and TRBJ2-3, with 7 nucleotides matching TRBD2. The specimen was blood. This clonotype was sampled from a human donor in good health. CDR3 bases: TGCAGTGCTCCCCGGCCCCTAGCGGTCACAGATACGCAGTATTTT. As protein: CSAPRPLAVTDTQYF.